This TCR beta chain was identified during a study of OX40 agonist ivuxolimab in advanced cancers. Background for the entire study: Ivuxolimab was a fully human IgG2 agonistic monoclonal antibody targeting the costimulatory receptor OX40 (CD134). Patients were allowed to have had prior anti-PD-1, anti-PD-L1 or anti-CTLA-4 therapy, and around 41% of the dose-escalation patients had previously received checkpoint inhibitors. Intravenous ivuxolimab was administered to patients every 2 weeks at six dose levels: 0.01, 0.1, 0.3, 1.5, 3 and 10 mg/kg. Of the 50 to 55 patients in dose escalation, some 20 had hepatocellular carcinoma, some 15 had melanoma, 9 had renal cell carcinoma and 9 had head and neck cancer. Partial responses occurred in three dose-escalation patients, of whom one had hepatocellular carcinoma and two had cutaneous melanoma. Peripheral TCRbeta sequencing aimed to test whether ivuxolimab altered TCR sequence diversity and caused clonal T-cell expansion. The paper describes the monotherapy dose-escalation part (N of about 52 patients) of the phase I trial of ivuxolimab. The dose-escalation cohort was almost 85% male with a mean age of about 58 years, ranging from roughly 23 to 90.

CDR1 and CDR2 are drawn from the germline V gene (reference sequence): PRHDT, FYEKMQ. The CDR3 covers 15 residues, taking in both the cysteine and the phenylalanine. Only CDR3 DNA is held: 45 bases, read in frame from base 1. Relative to germline, V is 0 bases shorter and J is 7 bases shorter, with 13 bases between their ends. The paper as a whole reports these results and caveats: After ivuxolimab, expanded clones were on average more numerous among CD8+ T cells than among CD4+ T cells. Clonal expansion of both CD4+ and CD8+ blood T cells was observed from baseline to week 6 at doses 0.1 to 3.0 mg/kg. Low levels of normalized T-cell clonal expansion were also seen in some patients who did not respond. Which antigens the clonally expanded peripheral T cells were specific for was not determined. In the 0.1-3.0 mg/kg groups, partial responders were among the patients with the lowest normalized peripheral clonal expansion, particularly in CD8+ T cells.

Genomic DNA was isolated from the sorted cells so that the TCRbeta CDR3 region could be sequenced. The immunoSEQ Assay was used for sequencing of TCRbeta CDR3 regions. TCRdb's version of the immuneACCESS table is confined to in-frame rearrangements and falls short of the full clone set. An unresolved V gene accounts for under half of the shortfall where checked; the remainder is of unknown origin. The sample records under 75,000 clones, 90% to 95% of which are singletons. The top ten hold less than 10% of the sample. Patients with autoimmune disease history or receiving systemic immunosuppression were excluded from the trial. Peripheral blood for TCR sequencing was drawn from every dose cohort at baseline, at cycle 4 day 1 and at cycle 7 day 1. The samples were taken from a phase I, first-in-human, multicenter, open-label dose-escalation trial of ivuxolimab. Adults with locally advanced or metastatic melanoma, renal cell, hepatocellular, or head and neck squamous cell carcinoma were enrolled in the trial. Before TCR sequencing, CD4+ T cells and CD8+ T cells from peripheral blood were sorted into separate populations.

For this clone: The antigen it recognizes is unknown. No much larger clone exists at a distance of one base, and base qualities are not known.

The starting material was CD4+ or CD8+ T cells sorted from blood, obtained in a trial of the OX40 agonist ivuxolimab. The TCR sequence derives from an adult with an advanced solid tumor such as melanoma, head and neck, liver or kidney cancer. The V and J genes are TRBV13 and TRBJ1-5; no D segment can be confidently identified. The CDR3 amino acid sequence is: CASSLGLLTGQPQHF. The DNA sequence follows: TGTGCCAGCAGCTTAGGGTTGCTTACGGGACAGCCCCAGCATTTT.